Listed below are T cell receptor beta chains from one sample, sequenced in a study of T cells in localized non-small cell lung cancer. Profiling relied on immunoSEQ multiplex PCR, and the TCRdb table lists in-frame clones only, not all of them. The data hold about 1,200 clones, with 35% to 40% observed a single time. Sample: normal lung tissue next to the tumor, taken before any cancer treatment. The receptors were gathered from a woman aged 35 to 70 with stage I lung adenocarcinoma. Each CDR3 is given with its conserved first and last residue. Each record gives: J gene, V gene, clone size, D gene, CDR3 DNA, CDR3 protein. A D gene is named only where the DNA matches it firmly. Some rows have no size entry. The others give once, few or many, or a class for an expanded clone.

J gene: TRBJ2-7
V gene: TRBV7-1
clone size: -
D gene: -
CDR3 DNA: TGTGCCAGCAGCTTATGGACGGGCTACGAGCAGTACTTC
CDR3 protein: CASSLWTGYEQYF

J gene: TRBJ1-1
V gene: TRBV27
clone size: -
D gene: -
CDR3 DNA: TGTGCCAGCAGTCCCCGGACAGCGGGGAACATTGAAGCTTTCTTT
CDR3 protein: CASSPRTAGNIEAFF

J gene: TRBJ2-4
V gene: TRBV6-8
clone size: few
D gene: TRBD1
CDR3 DNA: TGTGCCAGCAGTGGGGACAGTTTAGGCAAAAACATTCAGTACTTC
CDR3 protein: CASSGDSLGKNIQYF

J gene: TRBJ1-5
V gene: TRBV6-8
clone size: -
D gene: TRBD1
CDR3 DNA: TGTGCCAGCAGTTACCCGGGACAGGGCAATCAGCCCCAGCATTTT
CDR3 protein: CASSYPGQGNQPQHF

J gene: TRBJ1-1
V gene: TRBV11-3
clone size: -
D gene: -
CDR3 DNA: TGTGCCAGCAGCCCCCGAGGAACGAACACTGAAGCTTTCTTT
CDR3 protein: CASSPRGTNTEAFF

J gene: TRBJ1-2
V gene: TRBV28
clone size: large
D gene: -
CDR3 DNA: TGTGCCAGCCACGCCGGGGGAGGGCTCGGTGGCTACACCTTC
CDR3 protein: CASHAGGGLGGYTF

J gene: TRBJ2-4
V gene: TRBV29-1
clone size: -
D gene: -
CDR3 DNA: TGCAGCGTTGAGGTAGGACCCTACGGCGGAAACATTCAGTACTTC
CDR3 protein: CSVEVGPYGGNIQYF

J gene: TRBJ2-2
V gene: TRBV18
clone size: -
D gene: TRBD1
CDR3 DNA: TGTGCCAGCTCACCCCTCGGGACAGGGGGGTTCACCGGGGAGCTGTTTTTT
CDR3 protein: CASSPLGTGGFTGELFF

J gene: TRBJ2-2
V gene: TRBV9
clone size: few
D gene: -
CDR3 DNA: TGTGCCAGCAGTGAACAGGAAAGCGGGGAGCTGTTTTTT
CDR3 protein: CASSEQESGELFF

J gene: TRBJ1-2
V gene: TRBV10-3
clone size: -
D gene: -
CDR3 DNA: TGTGCCATCAGTGAGTCGCAACAGGGCAAGATTTTC
CDR3 protein: CAISESQQGKIF

J gene: TRBJ1-4
V gene: TRBV15
clone size: -
D gene: -
CDR3 DNA: TGTGCCACCAGCAGAGGGACTACTAATGAAAAACTGTTTTTT
CDR3 protein: CATSRGTTNEKLFF

J gene: TRBJ1-4
V gene: TRBV18
clone size: -
D gene: -
CDR3 DNA: TGTGCCAGCTCACCACAGGTCTTTAATGAAAAACTGTTTTTT
CDR3 protein: CASSPQVFNEKLFF

J gene: TRBJ2-3
V gene: TRBV19
clone size: -
D gene: TRBD2
CDR3 DNA: TGTGCCAGTAGTACGACAGGAGCGGGAGGCACAGATACGCAGTATTTT
CDR3 protein: CASSTTGAGGTDTQYF

J gene: TRBJ1-2
V gene: TRBV23-1
clone size: -
D gene: -
CDR3 DNA: TGCGCCAGCAGTCAATATACCCGGGACTATGGCTACACCTTC
CDR3 protein: CASSQYTRDYGYTF

J gene: TRBJ1-1
V gene: TRBV4-1
clone size: medium-sized
D gene: -
CDR3 DNA: TGCGCCAGCAGCCAAGCAGATGAGAACACTGAAGCTTTCTTT
CDR3 protein: CASSQADENTEAFF

J gene: TRBJ1-1
V gene: TRBV6-8
clone size: -
D gene: TRBD1
CDR3 DNA: TGTGCCAGCAGTACTGGACAGGGGGCAACTGAAGCTTTCTTT
CDR3 protein: CASSTGQGATEAFF

J gene: TRBJ1-2
V gene: TRBV11-3
clone size: few
D gene: -
CDR3 DNA: TGTGCCAGCAGCTTACTACTTCAGGTCGTGAACGGCTACACCTTC
CDR3 protein: CASSLLLQVVNGYTF

J gene: TRBJ2-5
V gene: TRBV4-1
clone size: -
D gene: -
CDR3 DNA: TGCGCCAGCAGCCAATTTGATCCGGCAAGCCTCCAAGAGGTCCAGTACTTC
CDR3 protein: CASSQFDPASLQEVQYF

J gene: TRBJ2-3
V gene: TRBV19
clone size: -
D gene: TRBD2
CDR3 DNA: TGTGCCAGTAGTATAGCGGGAGGGGCAGATACGCAGTATTTT
CDR3 protein: CASSIAGGADTQYF

J gene: TRBJ2-7
V gene: TRBV11-3
clone size: -
D gene: TRBD2
CDR3 DNA: TGTGCCAGCAGCCCAGCGGGGAACCACCCCTACGAGCAGTACTTC
CDR3 protein: CASSPAGNHPYEQYF

J gene: TRBJ2-5
V gene: TRBV29-1
clone size: -
D gene: -
CDR3 DNA: TGCAGCGCCGACCGGGACAACCAAGAGACCCAGTACTTC
CDR3 protein: CSADRDNQETQYF

J gene: TRBJ2-5
V gene: TRBV29-1
clone size: -
D gene: -
CDR3 DNA: TGCAGCGCCCACACAGTGTACCAAGAGACCCAGTACTTC
CDR3 protein: CSAHTVYQETQYF

J gene: TRBJ1-2
V gene: TRBV14
clone size: -
D gene: -
CDR3 DNA: TGTGCCAGCAGCCCCCGGGACGCTTCCGGTGGAGGCTACACCTTC
CDR3 protein: CASSPRDASGGGYTF

J gene: TRBJ2-2
V gene: TRBV19
clone size: -
D gene: TRBD1
CDR3 DNA: TGTGCCAGTAGGCGGACAGGGGGTACCGGGGAGCTGTTTTTT
CDR3 protein: CASRRTGGTGELFF

J gene: TRBJ2-7
V gene: TRBV29-1
clone size: -
D gene: TRBD1
CDR3 DNA: TGCAGCGTCTCGGTTCAGGGGGTCCACGAGCAGTACTTC
CDR3 protein: CSVSVQGVHEQYF

J gene: TRBJ2-3
V gene: TRBV6-8
clone size: -
D gene: -
CDR3 DNA: TGTGCCATCACGGCGGCGGGGAGCACAGATACGCAGTATTTT
CDR3 protein: CAITAAGSTDTQYF

J gene: TRBJ2-7
V gene: TRBV28
clone size: -
D gene: TRBD1
CDR3 DNA: TGTGCCAGCGGGACAGAGAGATCCTACGAGCAGTACTTC
CDR3 protein: CASGTERSYEQYF

J gene: TRBJ2-5
V gene: TRBV30
clone size: -
D gene: TRBD2
CDR3 DNA: TGTGCCTGGAGTGTTTCTAGCGGGGGGTTTGAGACCCAGTACTTC
CDR3 protein: CAWSVSSGGFETQYF

J gene: TRBJ2-3
V gene: TRBV19
clone size: few
D gene: -
CDR3 DNA: TGTGCCAGTAGTGTGACTAGCACAGATACGCAGTATTTT
CDR3 protein: CASSVTSTDTQYF

J gene: TRBJ2-7
V gene: TRBV18
clone size: -
D gene: -
CDR3 DNA: TGTGCCAGCTCACGGGGGGCGCAGTCCTACGAGCAGTACTTC
CDR3 protein: CASSRGAQSYEQYF

J gene: TRBJ1-1
V gene: TRBV29-1
clone size: -
D gene: -
CDR3 DNA: TGCAGCGTTGCCCGGGACGTGGGCACTGAAGCTTTCTTT
CDR3 protein: CSVARDVGTEAFF

J gene: TRBJ2-7
V gene: TRBV7-2
clone size: few
D gene: TRBD1
CDR3 DNA: TGTGCCAGCAGCTTCGACCGGGACAGGGGTTACGAGCAGTACTTC
CDR3 protein: CASSFDRDRGYEQYF

J gene: TRBJ1-5
V gene: TRBV29-1
clone size: -
D gene: -
CDR3 DNA: TGCAGCGTTGGGACAGTCAATCAGCCCCAGCATTTT
CDR3 protein: CSVGTVNQPQHF

J gene: TRBJ2-3
V gene: TRBV6-8
clone size: few
D gene: -
CDR3 DNA: TGTGCCAGCAGTACCTCCCAGGGGGGTGGCACAGATACGCAGTATTTT
CDR3 protein: CASSTSQGGGTDTQYF

J gene: TRBJ2-1
V gene: TRBV10-2
clone size: once
D gene: -
CDR3 DNA: TGCGCCAGCAGCCTTAACAGGGACGGGAATGAGCAGTTCTTC
CDR3 protein: CASSLNRDGNEQFF

J gene: TRBJ2-1
V gene: TRBV29-1
clone size: -
D gene: TRBD2
CDR3 DNA: TGCAGCGTTGATTTGGGGGGGACTAGCCTTAATGAGCAGTTCTTC
CDR3 protein: CSVDLGGTSLNEQFF

J gene: TRBJ2-1
V gene: TRBV19
clone size: -
D gene: -
CDR3 DNA: TGTGCCAGTAGTATCGGGCCCCTTGAACACAATGAGCAGTTCTTC
CDR3 protein: CASSIGPLEHNEQFF

J gene: TRBJ2-1
V gene: TRBV11-3
clone size: -
D gene: -
CDR3 DNA: TGTGCCAGCAGCCGGGCCTTAAGAGGGAGAAATGAGCAGTTCTTC
CDR3 protein: CASSRALRGRNEQFF

J gene: TRBJ2-7
V gene: TRBV29-1
clone size: few
D gene: -
CDR3 DNA: TGCAGCGTTGCCCCAAGCTTGACGACCTACGAGCAGTACTTC
CDR3 protein: CSVAPSLTTYEQYF

J gene: TRBJ2-2
V gene: TRBV11-3
clone size: -
D gene: TRBD2
CDR3 DNA: TGTGCCAGCAGCTTCGCCCGACTAGCGGGAGGAACCGGGGAGCTGTTTTTT
CDR3 protein: CASSFARLAGGTGELFF

J gene: TRBJ2-7
V gene: TRBV6-8
clone size: -
D gene: -
CDR3 DNA: TGTGCCAGCAGTACCCAACCCGGAGGGTATCATGAGCAGTACTTC
CDR3 protein: CASSTQPGGYHEQYF

J gene: TRBJ2-3
V gene: TRBV6-8
clone size: medium-sized
D gene: -
CDR3 DNA: TGTGCCAGCAGCCCCGTATCCGATAGCACAGATACGCAGTATTTT
CDR3 protein: CASSPVSDSTDTQYF

J gene: TRBJ1-1
V gene: TRBV18
clone size: -
D gene: -
CDR3 DNA: TGTGCCAGCTCACCGACGACGGGACATACGAACACTGAAGCTTTCTTT
CDR3 protein: CASSPTTGHTNTEAFF

J gene: TRBJ1-1
V gene: TRBV18
clone size: few
D gene: -
CDR3 DNA: TGTGCCAGCTCCCCGGCGGGGGAGACTGAAGCTTTCTTT
CDR3 protein: CASSPAGETEAFF

J gene: TRBJ1-2
V gene: TRBV23-1
clone size: -
D gene: -
CDR3 DNA: TGCGCCAGCAGTCAAATCCTTCCCGGGTACTATGGCTACACCTTC
CDR3 protein: CASSQILPGYYGYTF

J gene: TRBJ1-1
V gene: TRBV11-3
clone size: few
D gene: TRBD1
CDR3 DNA: TGTGCCAGCAGCACCCAGGGGGTCATCACTGAAGCTTTCTTT
CDR3 protein: CASSTQGVITEAFF

J gene: TRBJ1-5
V gene: TRBV6-7
clone size: few
D gene: -
CDR3 DNA: TGTGCCAGCACCTTGGACGGGAATCAGCCCCAGCATTTT
CDR3 protein: CASTLDGNQPQHF

J gene: TRBJ1-2
V gene: TRBV30
clone size: -
D gene: -
CDR3 DNA: TGTGCCTGGGCACAGGGCGAGTCTGGCTACACCTTC
CDR3 protein: CAWAQGESGYTF

J gene: TRBJ2-5
V gene: TRBV28
clone size: -
D gene: TRBD1
CDR3 DNA: TGTGCCACCGTCCCGACAGGGCTAGAGACCCAGTACTTC
CDR3 protein: CATVPTGLETQYF

J gene: TRBJ1-4
V gene: TRBV29-1
clone size: -
D gene: -
CDR3 DNA: TGCAGCGTTAAATCCCGAGGTGAAAAACTGTTTTTT
CDR3 protein: CSVKSRGEKLFF

J gene: TRBJ1-1
V gene: TRBV4-1
clone size: few
D gene: TRBD1
CDR3 DNA: TGCGCCAGCAGCTTATTTTTGGCTCAGGGGGCCGGGACTGAAGCTTTCTTT
CDR3 protein: CASSLFLAQGAGTEAFF

J gene: TRBJ1-2
V gene: TRBV28
clone size: -
D gene: TRBD1
CDR3 DNA: TGTGCCAGCAGCCGACCTGGGACAGCCCAGTTTGGGTACACCTTC
CDR3 protein: CASSRPGTAQFGYTF

J gene: TRBJ1-4
V gene: TRBV29-1
clone size: few
D gene: -
CDR3 DNA: TGCAGCGTTGAAGGGGGGGATGGTGAAAAACTGTTTTTT
CDR3 protein: CSVEGGDGEKLFF

J gene: TRBJ1-2
V gene: TRBV11-3
clone size: -
D gene: -
CDR3 DNA: TGTGCCAGCAGCTTGTGGGAGGGGTCGTGGGGCTACACCTTC
CDR3 protein: CASSLWEGSWGYTF

J gene: TRBJ2-3
V gene: TRBV19
clone size: -
D gene: TRBD2
CDR3 DNA: TGTGCCAGTAGTATTCCTAGCGGGCCCACAGATACGCAGTATTTT
CDR3 protein: CASSIPSGPTDTQYF

J gene: TRBJ2-3
V gene: TRBV4-1
clone size: few
D gene: -
CDR3 DNA: TGCGCCAGCAGCCAAAAAAACGGAGAATACACAGATACGCAGTATTTT
CDR3 protein: CASSQKNGEYTDTQYF

J gene: TRBJ1-4
V gene: TRBV11-3
clone size: few
D gene: TRBD1
CDR3 DNA: TGTGCCAGCAGCTCGACAGGGGGCTCTGAAAAACTGTTTTTT
CDR3 protein: CASSSTGGSEKLFF